Listed below are T cell receptor beta chains from one sample, sequenced in a study of CD8+CD57+ T cells in acquired aplastic anemia. TCRdb reanalysed the reads using MiXCR and keeps one entry per CDR3 protein. The repertoire holds 150,000 to 200,000 distinct CDR3 sequences, with less than 60% as singletons. Sequenced sample: sorted CD4+, CD8+, or CD8+CD57+ T cells (not recorded which) from PBMCs. Receptor source: a human donor with aplastic anemia. Both conserved end residues are trimmed from each CDR3.

J,V,CDR3
TRBJ2-7,TRBV2,ASSRVIGQY
TRBJ2-1,TRBV7-2,ASSLEDMGQF
TRBJ2-2,TRBV6-5,ASSYGTGELF
TRBJ1-1,TRBV15,ATSRDRLMNTEAF
TRBJ1-2,TRBV7-2,ASTGFQGYGYT
TRBJ2-2,TRBV2,ASRRPGFSGSRYTGELF
TRBJ2-7,TRBV2,ASRGSPPASYEQY
TRBJ1-2,TRBV29-1,SVHRDGLYGYT
TRBJ1-5,TRBV2,ASSESWSNQPQH
TRBJ2-1,TRBV19,ASTKNKGHEQF
TRBJ1-6,TRBV6-1,ASSPTGNASPLH
TRBJ2-2,TRBV6-1,ASSRTGPPDTGELF
TRBJ2-7,TRBV18,ASSPSSGSYEQY
TRBJ2-3,TRBV12-3/TRBV12-4,ASSRDWVDTQC
TRBJ2-1,TRBV2,ASSERGIAGEQF
TRBJ1-1,TRBV7-8,ASNSSGVGNTEAF
TRBJ2-7,TRBV7-3,ASSLQGGSSYEQY
TRBJ2-2,TRBV25-1,ASGDRAPTGDLF
TRBJ1-2,TRBV5-5,ASETGAGYGYT
TRBJ1-5,TRBV28,ASSDSDRGGDQPRH
TRBJ2-1,TRBV5-1,ASSFGTSGLSYNEQF
TRBJ1-1,TRBV6-4,ASSDRPNTEAF
TRBJ1-4,TRBV27,ASSLGRAGEKLF
TRBJ2-5,TRBV6-5,ASSSRTSGSFQETQY
TRBJ1-2,TRBV28,ASTLGQGNYGYT
TRBJ2-5,TRBV11-2,ASSLDAGGSRIPKETQY
TRBJ1-2,TRBV20-1,SASPSQGNYGYT
TRBJ2-5,TRBV7-2,ASRYAETQY
TRBJ2-7,TRBV20-1,SAARRPHSSEQY
TRBJ2-1,TRBV5-1,ASSSAGEGEQF
TRBJ2-3,TRBV29-1,SVVQGGRADTQY
TRBJ2-4,TRBV20-1,SARDRVGAKNIQY
TRBJ2-1,TRBV7-7,ASSLGGNAHNEQF
TRBJ2-2,TRBV10-1,ASGRIGGELF
TRBJ1-2,TRBV7-8,ASSVRAGGGYT
TRBJ2-3,TRBV20-1,SARWAGSTDTQY
TRBJ2-7,TRBV5-1,ASSLGGGTYEQY
TRBJ2-3,TRBV14,ASSRTSALSTGTQY
TRBJ2-7,TRBV2,ASSQGWTGPNPYEQY
TRBJ1-2,TRBV19,ASSSPPPFPYGYT
TRBJ1-3,TRBV2,ASSLSITAGNTIY
TRBJ2-3,TRBV24-1,ATSDLELAGDPDTQY
TRBJ1-5,TRBV15,ATSRDRGQPQH
TRBJ2-3,TRBV20-1,STTSGTDTQY
TRBJ1-2,TRBV10-3,AISELGNYGYT
TRBJ1-4,TRBV12-3/TRBV12-4,ASTYGGDREAYEKLF
TRBJ2-3,TRBV20-1,SAKTSARGNTDTQY
TRBJ2-5,TRBV5-4,ASSQEVKETQY
TRBJ1-6,TRBV10-3,AISPVNNSPLH
TRBJ1-3,TRBV30,AWSGGQSSGNTIY
TRBJ2-5,TRBV5-1,ASSLDLLALQETQY
TRBJ1-6,TRBV4-2,ASSAGTGEFSPLH
TRBJ1-2,TRBV29-1,SVVESGTNYGYT
TRBJ1-2,TRBV20-1,SARSGHGYT
TRBJ1-5,TRBV2,ASSLVGTMNQPQH
TRBJ2-5,TRBV2,ASSGRGKGQETQY
TRBJ2-1,TRBV24-1,ATSDRTGYTNEQF
TRBJ2-1,TRBV11-3,ASSSGLAGHEAQF
TRBJ1-1,TRBV7-8,ASSPRGENTEAF
TRBJ1-3,TRBV11-3,ASSLGTEAGNTIY